A selection of T cell receptor beta chains follows, all from one sample in a study of T cell responses to AZD1222 COVID-19 vaccine. TCRdb keeps only in-frame clones here, not all; method: immunoSEQ multiplex PCR. The table has under 85,000 clones, around nine tenths seen once. This sample comprised peripheral blood, obtained on day 0 of AZD1222 vaccination. Source of these receptors: an adult in good health. CDR3s include the opening cysteine and the closing phenylalanine or tryptophan. A D gene is named only where the DNA matches it firmly. Size is omitted from some rows. Given values are once, few, many or a class for expanded clones.

j_call clone_size v_call d_call cdr3_aa cdr3_nt
TRBJ2-6 - TRBV10-3 - CAPSAGGGGPGANVLTF TGTGCCCCGAGTGCGGGGGGAGGGGGCCCTGGGGCCAACGTCCTGACTTTC
TRBJ1-1 - TRBV30 - CAWTHQGVNTEAFF TGTGCCTGGACCCACCAGGGAGTGAACACTGAAGCTTTCTTT
TRBJ2-2 few TRBV4-2 - CASSQPPNTGELFF TGTGCCAGCAGCCAACCCCCCAACACCGGGGAGCTGTTTTTT
TRBJ2-2 - TRBV7-2 - CASSKGGSSRTGELFF TGTGCCAGCAGCAAAGGGGGTAGCTCCCGCACCGGGGAGCTGTTTTTT
TRBJ2-2 - TRBV7-9 - CASSLATGNTGELFF TGTGCCAGCAGCTTAGCGACGGGGAACACCGGGGAGCTGTTTTTT
TRBJ1-3 once TRBV4-1 TRBD1 CASSPDRGLGNTIYF TGCGCCAGCAGCCCGGACAGGGGACTTGGAAACACCATATATTTT
TRBJ2-3 - TRBV11-3 - CASSLAGSNTDTQYF TGTGCCAGCAGCTTAGCGGGATCTAACACAGATACGCAGTATTTT
TRBJ2-1 once TRBV5-4 - CASSADRFGEQFF TGTGCCAGCAGCGCAGACAGGTTTGGCGAGCAGTTCTTC
TRBJ2-5 few TRBV10-3 TRBD2 CAIRAGGSSQETQYF TGTGCCATCAGGGCGGGGGGCTCCTCCCAAGAGACCCAGTACTTC
TRBJ2-1 - TRBV5-1 TRBD2 CASGPPGLAGKEQFF TGCGCCAGCGGGCCTCCGGGACTAGCGGGGAAAGAGCAGTTCTTC
TRBJ2-3 - TRBV24-1 - CATSGNRFTDTQYF TGTGCCACCAGTGGGAACAGGTTCACAGATACGCAGTATTTT
TRBJ2-7 - TRBV11-2 - CASSPGRANEQYF TGTGCCAGCAGCCCAGGGCGAGCGAACGAGCAGTACTTC
TRBJ1-1 - TRBV5-8 - CASSLPVRMNTEAFF TGTGCCAGCAGCTTGCCAGTCAGGATGAACACTGAAGCTTTCTTT
TRBJ1-3 - TRBV5-1 TRBD1 CASSLDPGGYGNTIYF TGCGCCAGCAGCTTGGATCCAGGGGGATACGGAAACACCATATATTTT
TRBJ1-1 - TRBV15 - CATSPSAGIEAFF TGTGCCACCAGCCCCTCGGCAGGGATCGAAGCTTTCTTT